The 27 T cell receptor beta chains below were found in one sample sequenced in a study of blood T cells in healthy people across ages (dated by TCRdb to between 2014 and 2017). Receptor libraries were prepared by 5' RACE. A second PCR of roughly 6 to 11 cycles was run with a J-beta primer mix and a sample-barcoded 5' primer. TCRdb applied fastp at Q25 and MiXCR to the public reads, then kept only in-frame beta chains. Rows with a matching CDR3 protein are joined into one entry that keeps the most common DNA and genes. Across this sample there are approximately 1,700,000 distinct CDR3 sequences, with about 39% seen only once. The top ten hold roughly 23% of the sample. The sequenced sample was blood. Receptors originate from a human donor in good health.

This clonotype was seen a few times. V and J are TRBV24-1 and TRBJ2-6; 7 nucleotides line up with TRBD1. Trimming removed 5 bases from V and 0 bases from J; junction bases left unmatched: 12. Per germline, CDR1 KGHDR and CDR2 SFDVKD. The CDR3 spans 19 residues. The CDR3, as DNA: TGTGCCACCAGTGGAGCTGGGACAGAGAGTAGCTCTGGGGCCAACGTCCTGACTTTC. Protein: CATSGAGTESSSGANVLTF.

The rearrangement links TRBV20-1 to TRBJ2-7; D not certain. Deletions cut 0 bases from V and 2 bases from J, with 14 bases between. Germline loops: CDR1 DFQATT, CDR2 SNEGSKA (reference sequence). The CDR3 length is 15 residues. Here the CDR3 DNA reads TGCAGTGCTAGAGATCCTGCGCAGGCGGCCTACGAGCAGTACTTC. Translating gives CSARDPAQAAYEQYF.

The rearrangement uses TRBV5-1 and TRBJ2-6, with D tentatively TRBD1 (5 bases). CDR3 length equals 14 residues. Deletions cut 9 bases from V and 0 bases from J, with 10 bases between. CDR1 and CDR2 from the germline V gene are SGHRS and YFSETQ. The CDR3 DNA reads as TGCGCCACCAAGGGGCTCTCTGGGGCCAACGTCCTGACTTTC. Translating it yields CATKGLSGANVLTF.

This sequence joins TRBV6-5 and TRBJ1-2, with unresolved D. Germline V gene sequence: CDR1 MNHEY, CDR2 SVGAGI. The CDR3 length is 14 residues. The V and J ends lost 7 bases and 2 bases respectively, with 14 bases between them. The CDR3 DNA reads TGTGCCAGCAATTGCATCGGTGGGAACTATGGCTACACCTTC. Its translation is CASNCIGGNYGYTF.

This clonotype was recorded a few times. This chain uses TRBV6-1 with TRBJ2-3; D is possibly TRBD1 (5 bases). Trimming left V 4 bases short and J 2 bases short, with 7 bases between. This CDR3 comprises 13 residues. The germline gives CDR1 MNHNS, CDR2 SASEGT. In DNA form, the CDR3 reads TGTGCCAGCAGTGCGGACATCACAGATACGCAGTATTTT. Translating it yields CASSADITDTQYF.

This sequence joins TRBV20-1 and TRBJ2-7; TRBD1 matches 9 bases. The germline CDR1 and CDR2 sequences are DFQATT and SNEGSKA (reference sequence). The CDR3 is 14 residues long. The V gene end was trimmed by 6 bases and the J gene end by 5 bases; junction bases not matched to a gene: 11. Written as DNA, the CDR3 is TGCAGTGCCGGATCACAGGGGGCAGAAAACGAGCAGTACTTC. Translation gives CSAGSQGAENEQYF.

The rearrangement links TRBV9 to TRBJ2-1; tentative D call: TRBD1 (6 bases). This CDR3 is built from 16 residues. Trimming removed 4 bases from V and 4 bases from J, with 18 bases in between. Germline V gene lookup returns CDR1 SGDLS and CDR2 YYNGEE. The CDR3 is CASSTTTGTNYNEQFF. In DNA form, the CDR3 reads TGTGCCAGCAGCACCACGACCGGGACAAATTACAATGAGCAGTTCTTC.

Concerning this clonotype: At one end the junction does not follow the germline gene, possibly because of a read error. The rearrangement links TRBV27 to TRBJ1-5; D uncertain. Germline V gene lookup returns CDR1 MNHEY and CDR2 SMNVEV (reference sequence). The CDR3 contains 14 residues. DNA for the CDR3: TGTGCCAGCAGTCCAAGAGATAACGATCATCCCCAGCATTTT. Residues: CASSPRDNDHPQHF.

CDR3 sequence reads: CASSETYNSPLHF. CDR3 nucleotides: TGTGCCAGCAGTGAGACATATAATTCACCCCTCCACTTT. The chain uses TRBV2 and TRBJ1-6; D unresolved. The CDR3 has 13 residues. With 3 bases removed from V and 4 bases from J, the gap between germline ends came to 4 bases. In germline, CDR1 is SNHLY, CDR2 FYNNEI. The whole variable domain, filled in from reference TRBV2 and TRBJ1-6, reads EPEVTQTPSHQVTQMGQEVILRCVPISNHLYFYWYRQILGQKVEFLVSFYNNEISEKSEIFDDQFSVERPDGSNFTLKIRSTKLEDSAMYFCASSETYNSPLHFGNGTRLTVT.

This clonotype was seen repeatedly, ten times or more. The chain uses TRBV5-1 and TRBJ2-7; 7 bases match TRBD1. V lost 4 bases, J lost 0 bases, and 4 bases stayed unmatched. This CDR3 is built from 14 residues. Looked up from germline, CDR1 is SGHRS and CDR2 is YFSETQ. CDR3 bases: TGCGCCAGCAGCCAAGGGACAGCCTCCTACGAGCAGTACTTC. Its protein is CASSQGTASYEQYF.

The chain is built from TRBV4-3 and TRBJ2-7; D uncertain. Germline CDR1 and CDR2: LGHNA and YSLEER. Trimming pared 0 bases from V and 0 bases from J, leaving 15 bases between. CDR3 size: 17 residues. The CDR3 DNA follows: TGCGCCAGCAGCCAAGATCAGCCCCGACGGTACTCCTACGAGCAGTACTTC. Its translation: CASSQDQPRRYSYEQYF.

This clonotype was detected only a few times. Compared with germline, one end of the junction differs, possibly owing to a read error. This sequence joins TRBV7-7 and TRBJ2-1; 12 nucleotides match TRBD2. The CDR3 spans 16 residues. The V gene's germline CDR1 is SSHAT and CDR2 FNYEAQ (reference sequence). The CDR3 nucleotides read TGTGCTAGCACCCCTACCCTAGCGGGGGGGTACAATGAGCAGTTCTTC. It yields the protein CASTPTLAGGYNEQFF.

This chain uses TRBV6-5 with TRBJ2-3; 8 bases align to TRBD2. The CDR3 consists of 16 residues. Germline V gene lookup returns CDR1 MNHEY and CDR2 SVGAGI. Trimming cost V 4 bases and J 1 base; bases outside gene matches: 7. CDR3 amino acids: CASSSLSGGGTDTQYF. The CDR3 DNA reads TGTGCCAGCAGTTCACTGAGCGGGGGTGGCACAGATACGCAGTATTTT.

This clonotype was seen only a few times. The chain employs TRBV3-1 and TRBJ2-3; D is uncertain. Trimming stripped 0 bases from V and 3 bases from J, with 10 bases between. Looked up from germline, CDR1 is LGHDT and CDR2 is YNNKEL (reference sequence). The CDR3 is made up of 15 amino acids. CDR3 sequence: CASSQDQFRTDTQYF. The CDR3 DNA is TGTGCCAGCAGCCAAGATCAGTTCAGAACAGATACGCAGTATTTT.

This clonotype appeared a few times. The rearrangement joins TRBV20-1 to TRBJ1-2, with D hard to call. Germline loops: CDR1 DFQATT, CDR2 SNEGSKA (reference sequence). Trimming stripped 6 bases from V and 1 base from J, with 12 bases between. The CDR3 runs 13 residues. CDR3: CSAPVSINYGYTF. CDR3 nucleotide sequence: TGCAGTGCCCCTGTCAGCATTAACTATGGCTACACCTTC.

This chain joins TRBV7-2 and TRBJ1-2; 9 nucleotides match TRBD1. Germline V gene sequence: CDR1 SGHTA, CDR2 FQGNSA. The ends lost 6 bases at V and 4 bases at J; junction bases unmatched: 6. This CDR3 is built from 14 residues. This CDR3 reads CASRTGGSAYGYTF. CDR3 DNA: TGTGCCAGCAGAACAGGGGGCTCCGCCTATGGCTACACCTTC.

This clonotype showed up just a few times. The J gene is TRBJ2-1, the V gene TRBV5-1; D is perhaps TRBD1 (6 bases). CDR3 length: 14 amino acids. CDR1 is SGHRS, CDR2 YFSETQ, per germline. Trimming took 1 base from V and 8 from J, leaving 13 bases between them. The CDR3 spells CASSLSQGYDEQFF. CDR3 DNA sequence: TGCGCCAGCAGCTTGTCTCAGGGGTACGATGAGCAGTTCTTC.

The table lists this clonotype with a few counts. The chain is built from TRBV12-3 or TRBV12-4 and TRBJ1-2, with 10 bases that match TRBD1. V lost 3 bases to trimming and J lost 4 bases; unmatched junction nucleotides: 11. The CDR3 runs 17 residues. Here the CDR3 reads CASSFWPGQGPFYGYTF. The DNA of the CDR3 is TGTGCCAGCAGTTTTTGGCCGGGACAGGGGCCCTTCTATGGCTACACCTTC.

At least ten counts were recorded for this clonotype. V is TRBV7-8 and J is TRBJ2-7; 7 bases match TRBD1. This CDR3 is 15 amino acids long. Trimming at V came to 5 bases and at J to 1 base, leaving 8 bases not matched to a gene. The germline CDR1 and CDR2 sequences are SGHVS and FQNEAQ. The CDR3 sequence is CASSPRGQLSYEQYF. The CDR3 DNA reads TGTGCCAGCAGCCCCCGGGGACAGCTATCCTACGAGCAGTACTTC.

With respect to this clonotype: This may arise from a read error, as a much more abundant clone is one base away. The CDR3 region is CSARDLTRQGGTDTQYF. For the CDR3, the DNA is TGCAGTGCTAGAGATCTGACCAGACAGGGTGGAACAGATACGCAGTATTTT. The V gene is TRBV20-1, the J gene TRBJ2-3; 7 nucleotides line up with TRBD1. CDR3 length: 17 residues. J gave up 3 bases and V 0 bases, and 12 bases lay outside the gene matches. Germline lookup yields CDR1 DFQATT and CDR2 SNEGSKA (reference sequence).

This clonotype has only a few counts. This chain links TRBV5-1 with TRBJ2-5; 9 nucleotides match TRBD2. CDR3 length equals 21 residues. Germline V gene data show CDR1 as SGHRS and CDR2 as YFSETQ. The V segment lost 0 bases and the J segment 0 bases; nucleotides outside the gene matches: 18. CDR3 DNA: TGCGCCAGCAGCTTGGGGCGTCTTGGGACTAGCCTCACGGTGGACCAAGAGACCCAGTACTTC. This translates into CASSLGRLGTSLTVDQETQYF.

The chain has TRBV6-1 and TRBJ1-2, with no clear D. CDR1 and CDR2 from the germline V gene are MNHNS and SASEGT. CDR3 length equals 17 residues. The ends were cut back, 7 bases at V and 8 bases at J, with 29 bases in the middle. Here the CDR3 reads CASMGHTSESLPRGYTF. CDR3 coding DNA: TGTGCCAGCATGGGCCACACCTCGGAGTCCCTACCGAGGGGCTACACCTTC.

This sequence joins TRBV5-1 and TRBJ2-4; D not resolved. TRBJ2-7 explains the end of the DNA better; the J call may be wrong. The CDR3 has 14 residues. Germline V gene lookup returns CDR1 SGHRS and CDR2 YFSETQ. CDR3 region: CASSFGRTAYEQYF. The CDR3 region has the DNA TGCGCCAGCAGCTTTGGCAGGACGGCCTACGAGCAGTACTTC.

This rearrangement joins TRBV5-1 to TRBJ2-3; D call uncertain. CDR1 SGHRS and CDR2 YFSETQ come from the germline V gene. Trimming left V 2 bases short and J 2 bases short, with 15 bases between. The length of the CDR3 is 16 residues. CDR3 region: CASSLGFGLHTDTQYF. CDR3 coding DNA: TGCGCCAGCAGCTTAGGGTTTGGCTTGCACACAGATACGCAGTATTTT.

This clonotype has just a few counts. V gene TRBV20-1 combines with J gene TRBJ1-2, with TRBD1 identical over 7 bases. V was pared by 3 bases and J by 3 bases, with 4 bases of the junction left unmatched. The CDR3 totals 13 residues. Germline CDR1 and CDR2: DFQATT and SNEGSKA (reference sequence). The CDR3: CSARWTGDYGYTF. The CDR3 DNA follows: TGCAGTGCTAGGTGGACAGGAGACTATGGCTACACCTTC.

This clonotype was observed a few times. The rearrangement links TRBV2 to TRBJ2-3, with a possible D match to TRBD1 (5 bases). The germline CDR1 and CDR2 sequences are SNHLY and FYNNEI. CDR3 length: 14 residues. Trimming took 5 bases from V and 2 from J, leaving 11 bases between them. CDR3 DNA sequence: TGTGCCAGCAGTTCGGACACTATCACAGATACGCAGTATTTT. This sequence encodes CASSSDTITDTQYF.

Turning to this clonotype: A junction end diverges from the germline sequence, so it may reflect a read error. V is TRBV29-1 and J is TRBJ2-3; 10 nucleotides line up with TRBD2. Germline V gives CDR1 SQVTM, CDR2 ANQGSEA. The CDR3 is 12 residues long. This CDR3 is CSAELAGLLKHF. As DNA, the CDR3 is TGCAGCGCTGAACTAGCGGGGTTGTTGAAGCATTTT.